What follows are 29 T cell receptor beta chains derived from one specimen sequenced in a study of shared clonotypes between healthy human individuals. Profiling relied on immunoSEQ multiplex PCR, and the TCRdb table lists in-frame clones only, not all of them. This sample has about 2.3 million clones; more than 80% occur once, and the top ten carry under 0.45%. The sequenced sample was naive CD4+ T cells from PBMCs. The subset: CD45RA+ positively selected. Receptor source: a man younger than 30 in good health. Some clones in this sample may be carry-over from other donors' samples.

This chain links TRBV28 with TRBJ2-1, with D uncertain. Trimming removed 7 bases at V and 4 bases at J, with 8 bases between. This CDR3 spans 12 amino acids. The V gene's germline CDR1 is MDHEN and CDR2 SYDVKM. DNA of the CDR3: TGTGCCAGCACCACAGTATACAATGAGCAGTTCTTC. Protein product: CASTTVYNEQFF.

This chain connects TRBV7-7 to TRBJ2-5; 14 bases line up with TRBD2. The CDR3 runs to 14 residues. Trimming took 5 bases from V and 9 from J; bases not matched to a gene: 5. The germline CDR1 and CDR2 sequences are SSHAT and FNYEAQ (reference sequence). The CDR3 bases are TGTGCCAGCAGCCCGGGACTAGCGGGGGCGTCCCAGTACTTC. This encodes CASSPGLAGASQYF.

The V call is TRBV10-3, the J call TRBJ2-1, with 9 bases fitting TRBD1. This CDR3 has 16 residues. Germline assignment: CDR1 ENHRY and CDR2 SYGVKD. Trimming removed 5 bases from V and 6 bases from J; junction bases left unmatched: 11. DNA of the CDR3: TGTGCCATCAGTCCGTTGCGGGACAGGGAGATCAATGAGCAGTTCTTC. As protein: CAISPLRDREINEQFF.

The rearrangement joins TRBV25-1 to TRBJ2-7; maybe TRBD2 (5 bases). The CDR3 extends over 14 amino acids. Germline CDR1 MGHDK, CDR2 SYGVNS. The V gene lost 5 bases and the J gene lost 0 bases, with 11 bases spanning the gap. The CDR3 here is CASSIPGVSYEQYF. CDR3 in DNA: TGTGCCAGCAGTATCCCCGGGGTCTCCTACGAGCAGTACTTC.

The chain carries TRBV11-2 and TRBJ2-7; TRBD1 aligns across 9 bases. The germline gives CDR1 SGHAT, CDR2 FQNNGV. The CDR3 has 16 amino acids. V lost 5 bases, J lost 2 bases, and 10 bases stayed unmatched. CDR3 bases: TGTGCCAGCAGCGCGCGAGAACAGGGGGCGGCCTACGAGCAGTACTTC. This encodes CASSAREQGAAYEQYF.

V and J are TRBV19 and TRBJ2-2; 7 positions agree with TRBD1. Trimming took 5 bases from V and 5 from J; bases not matched to a gene: 5. CDR3 length: 14 residues. Per the germline V gene, CDR1 is LNHDA and CDR2 is SQIVND (reference sequence). The CDR3 sequence: CASSWDSQTGELFF. The CDR3 nucleotides are TGTGCCAGTAGTTGGGACAGCCAAACCGGGGAGCTGTTTTTT.

This clone appeared once. The chain joins TRBV5-1 to TRBJ2-2; weak D call: TRBD1 (5 bases). The germline gives CDR1 SGHRS, CDR2 YFSETQ. The V end lost 2 bases, the J end lost 5 bases, and 13 bases lay between the germline ends. CDR3 length equals 15 residues. DNA of the CDR3: TGCGCCAGCAGCTTATCAGGGCCCGGGACCGGGGAGCTGTTTTTT. This translates into CASSLSGPGTGELFF.

The J gene is TRBJ1-5, the V gene TRBV7-2, with D perhaps TRBD1 (5 bases). Looked up from germline, CDR1 is SGHTA and CDR2 is FQGNSA. The CDR3 totals 16 residues. V shed 0 bases and J shed 3 bases, with 12 bases lying between them. CDR3 region: CASSLAGTQNNQPQHF. For the CDR3, the DNA is TGTGCCAGCAGCTTAGCCGGGACTCAGAACAATCAGCCCCAGCATTTT.

Points on this clone: The same CDR3 also results from other DNA sequences found in this sample. The chain is built from TRBV28 and TRBJ1-5; D might be TRBD1 (6 bases). The CDR3 extends over 12 amino acids. V shed 8 bases and J shed 5 bases, with 10 bases lying between them. In germline, CDR1 is MDHEN, CDR2 SYDVKM. Written as DNA, the CDR3 is TGTGCCAGCGCCAGGGGCCATCAGCCCCAGCATTTT. Amino acids: CASARGHQPQHF.

J is TRBJ2-7 and V is TRBV7-9; D might be TRBD2 (5 bases). Germline assignment: CDR1 SEHNR and CDR2 FQNEAQ (reference sequence). V was cut by 5 bases and J by 6 bases, with 11 bases left in between. The CDR3 is 12 amino acids. The CDR3, as DNA: TGTGCCAGCAGCCCCCGGGAAGGCGAGCAGTACTTC. Translation gives CASSPREGEQYF.

As to this clone: This sample includes further DNA sequences coding for the same CDR3. The gene calls are TRBV5-4 and TRBJ2-1; 10 bases fit TRBD2. Germline V gene sequence: CDR1 SGHNT, CDR2 YYREEE (reference sequence). Trimming cost V 1 base and J 4 bases; bases outside gene matches: 2. The CDR3 is 15 residues long. CDR3 DNA sequence: TGTGCCAGCAGCTTGACTAGCGGGACGTACAATGAGCAGTTCTTC. Amino acid sequence: CASSLTSGTYNEQFF.

This chain's CDR3 is CASSPGQAWAVGGTEAFF. CDR3 in DNA: TGCGCCAGCAGCCCGGGACAGGCCTGGGCCGTAGGGGGGACTGAAGCTTTCTTT. The chain combines TRBV5-1 with TRBJ1-1; 8 bases fit TRBD1. This CDR3 has 18 residues. Germline V lookup: CDR1 SGHRS, CDR2 YFSETQ. Losses at the gene ends were 4 bases for V and 5 bases for J; bases not matched to a gene: 19.

The chain carries TRBV27 and TRBJ2-5, with D perhaps TRBD1 (6 bases). CDR3 size: 16 residues. Germline-derived CDR1 and CDR2 are MNHEY and SMNVEV (reference sequence). Trimming took 6 bases from V and 2 from J, leaving 19 bases between them. CDR3 in amino acids: CASSPIPGTKQETQYF. The CDR3 coding sequence is TGTGCCAGCAGCCCTATCCCCGGGACAAAACAAGAGACCCAGTACTTC.

The chain is built from TRBV10-3 and TRBJ2-5; no reliable D call. CDR3 length: 8 amino acids. Trimming took off 7 bases at V and 11 bases at J, with 5 bases between the two ends. Germline CDR1 ENHRY, CDR2 SYGVKD. The CDR3 protein is CAIKKQYF. Here the CDR3 DNA reads TGTGCCATCAAGAAGCAGTACTTC.

The chain recombines TRBV10-3 with TRBJ2-5; the D is unclear. This CDR3 has 13 residues. Looked up from germline, CDR1 is ENHRY and CDR2 is SYGVKD. The germline V and J ends were trimmed by 4 bases and 2 bases, with 8 bases remaining between them. The chain's CDR3 is CAISGAAQETQYF. Written as DNA, the CDR3 is TGTGCCATCAGTGGGGCGGCACAAGAGACCCAGTACTTC.

This chain links TRBV6-5 with TRBJ2-7; D is possibly TRBD2 (6 bases). V dropped 7 bases and J dropped 3 bases, with 16 bases sitting between them. The germline V gene has CDR1 MNHEY and CDR2 SVGAGI. The CDR3 runs 14 residues. The CDR3: CASTRPGGNYEQYF. CDR3 in DNA: TGTGCCAGCACTCGACCCGGGGGTAACTACGAGCAGTACTTC.

This clone was observed a few times. This specimen includes other DNA sequences encoding the same CDR3. This sequence joins TRBV7-8 and TRBJ1-1, with D unclear. CDR3 length equals 13 residues. In germline, CDR1 is SGHVS, CDR2 FQNEAQ. V lost 3 bases and J 0 bases, leaving 5 bases between the germline ends. CDR3 protein: CASSFRMNTEAFF. CDR3 nucleotide sequence: TGTGCCAGCAGCTTTCGGATGAACACTGAAGCTTTCTTT.

The chain employs TRBV7-2 and TRBJ1-4, with a tentative D call TRBD1 (6 bases). With 5 bases removed from V and 5 bases from J, the gap between germline ends came to 15 bases. The CDR3 is made up of 15 amino acids. CDR1 and CDR2 from the germline V gene are SGHTA and FQGNSA. CDR3 residues: CASSPRQQGNEKLFF. The CDR3 nucleotides read TGTGCCAGCAGCCCCCGACAGCAGGGGAATGAAAAACTGTTTTTT.

The chain recombines TRBV7-6 with TRBJ2-3; D is unresolved. The germline V gene has CDR1 SGHVS and CDR2 FNYEAQ. This CDR3 region has 13 residues. V lost 5 bases to trimming and J lost 5 bases, with 11 bases between them. This chain's CDR3 is CASSPMTGDTQYF. The CDR3 nucleotides are TGTGCCAGCAGCCCGATGACCGGAGATACGCAGTATTTT.

V is TRBV19 and J is TRBJ2-7; D could derive from TRBD1 or TRBD2 (5 bases each). This CDR3 is built from 14 residues. The germline CDR1 and CDR2 sequences are LNHDA and SQIVND (reference sequence). The V end was cut by 9 bases, the J end by 2 bases, with 17 bases between. The CDR3 here is CASRGREGTYEQYF. DNA for the CDR3: TGTGCCAGCCGGGGCAGGGAAGGCACCTACGAGCAGTACTTC.

The chain recombines TRBV11-2 with TRBJ1-4, with 8 bases matching TRBD1. The CDR3 has 15 amino acids. Germline V gene lookup returns CDR1 SGHAT and CDR2 FQNNGV. V shed 5 bases, J shed 3 bases, and the junction held 5 bases outside the gene matches. This CDR3 reads CASSQTGQANEKLFF. The CDR3 nucleotides read TGTGCCAGCAGCCAAACGGGACAGGCTAATGAAAAACTGTTTTTT.

The rearrangement links TRBV9 to TRBJ2-5, with D possibly called TRBD1 or TRBD2 (5 bases each). Germline CDR1 SGDLS, CDR2 YYNGEE. The CDR3 length is 13 residues. V dropped 3 bases and J dropped 4 bases, with 10 bases sitting between them. The CDR3 DNA reads as TGTGCCAGCAGCGCCGGGACCCGAGAGACCCAGTACTTC. Its translation is CASSAGTRETQYF. Full variable domain (outside the CDR3, taken from reference TRBV9 and TRBJ2-5): DSGVTQTPKHLITATGQRVTLRCSPRSGDLSVYWYQQSLDQGLQFLIQYYNGEERAKGNILERFSAQQFPDLHSELNLSSLELGDSALYFCASSAGTRETQYFGPGTRLLVL.

This clone appeared a single time. The chain employs TRBV5-1 and TRBJ1-2; TRBD1 might be the D (6 bases). Deletions cut 3 bases from V and 5 bases from J, with 11 bases between. This CDR3 contains 13 residues. From germline, CDR1 is SGHRS and CDR2 YFSETQ. The CDR3 DNA is TGCGCCAGCAGCTCGGACAGAATTTATGGCTACACCTTC. Translating it yields CASSSDRIYGYTF.

The table lists this clone with a few counts. This chain uses TRBV6-5 with TRBJ1-1; the D is unclear. V dropped 5 bases and J dropped 4 bases, with 17 bases sitting between them. Germline V gene sequence: CDR1 MNHEY, CDR2 SVGAGI. The CDR3 length is 15 residues. CDR3 in amino acids: CASSPHRAYGTEAFF. The CDR3 coding sequence is TGTGCCAGCAGTCCACACCGGGCATATGGCACTGAAGCTTTCTTT.

This chain connects TRBV5-4 to TRBJ1-4; maybe TRBD1 (6 bases). Germline V gene sequence: CDR1 SGHNT, CDR2 YYREEE (reference sequence). V lost 0 bases and J 8 bases, leaving 11 bases between the germline ends. The CDR3 is 14 amino acids. CDR3 DNA sequence: TGTGCCAGCAGCTTGGGAGGGCAGGGGGAAAAACTGTTTTTT. Translated, it gives CASSLGGQGEKLFF.

This chain joins TRBV25-1 and TRBJ1-4; the match to TRBD1 covers 7 bases. The germline gives CDR1 MGHDK, CDR2 SYGVNS. The length of the CDR3 is 16 residues. J lost 3 bases, V lost 3 bases, and 7 bases had no gene match. The CDR3 DNA follows: TGTGCCAGCAGTGACCCCCCGGGACAGCCTAATGAAAAACTGTTTTTT. Translated, it gives CASSDPPGQPNEKLFF.

On this clone: Other nucleotide sequences from this sample produce the same CDR3. The chain is built from TRBV5-1 and TRBJ2-2, with unresolved D. This CDR3 has 15 residues. CDR1 SGHRS and CDR2 YFSETQ come from the germline V gene. V lost 0 bases, J lost 3 bases, and 9 bases lay in between. Written as DNA, the CDR3 is TGCGCCAGCAGCTTGGTGGTAGGAGACACCGGGGAGCTGTTTTTT. Protein: CASSLVVGDTGELFF.

This sequence joins TRBV5-1 and TRBJ2-7; no reliable D call. The germline gives CDR1 SGHRS, CDR2 YFSETQ. The CDR3 length is 15 residues. Between the trimmed V and J ends, which lost 0 bases and 2 bases, there was a span of 12 bases. CDR3 loop: CASSLGDLPTYEQYF. CDR3 nucleotides: TGCGCCAGCAGCTTGGGCGATCTGCCGACCTACGAGCAGTACTTC.

This chain joins TRBV9 and TRBJ2-7; D unresolved. The CDR3 covers 15 residues. Trimming cost V 3 bases and J 5 bases, with 18 bases left between them. The germline V gene has CDR1 SGDLS and CDR2 YYNGEE. The CDR3 DNA sequence: TGTGCCAGCAGCGCCACCTCGGCTAGTCCTGACGAGCAGTACTTC. This sequence encodes CASSATSASPDEQYF.